The TCR beta chain under discussion was sequenced for a study of PD-L1 blockade in urothelial cancer. Generated by immunoSEQ multiplex PCR, the TCRdb table keeps only in-frame clones and is missing some. The profile shows almost 90,000 clones, 84% of them singletons. CDR3 length: 17 amino acids. Trimming shortened V by 1 base and J by 3 bases, and 19 bases separated the two germline ends. Germline values: CDR1 LNHNV, CDR2 YYDKDF (reference sequence). Time point defined: pretreatment peripheral blood. The specimen was PBMCs, collected around atezolizumab (anti-PD-L1) treatment. The genes are TRBV15 and TRBJ2-7; D is unclear. The receptor was derived from a man between 60 and 75 years old with urothelial cancer. CDR3 sequence reads: CATSRAFKTGLNYEQYF. CDR3 bases: TGTGCCACCAGCAGAGCCTTTAAGACTGGTCTAAACTACGAGCAGTACTTC. Full variable domain (missing parts from reference TRBV15 and TRBJ2-7): DAMVIQNPRYQVTQFGKPVTLSCSQTLNHNVMYWYQQKSSQAPKLLFHYYDKDFNNEADTPDNFQSRRPNTSFCFLDIRSPGLGDTAMYLCATSRAFKTGLNYEQYFGPGTRLTVT.